These 29 T cell receptor beta chains originate from one sample sequenced in a study of T-cell memory formation after mild COVID-19. TCRdb re-called the 5' RACE reads through MiXCR, storing one row per CDR3 protein. Counted here are 300,000 to 400,000 distinct CDR3 sequences, around 27% occurring once; the ten biggest clones make up approximately 13%. Input material: PBMCs or a T cell subset sorted from them (not recorded which). Receptor source: an adult woman who had mild COVID-19 (a few samples of this study predate the infection). Cell type and time point are not known.

This clonotype was found a few times. V is TRBV15 and J is TRBJ1-3, with D perhaps TRBD1 (5 bases). Germline V gene data show CDR1 as LNHNV and CDR2 as YYDKDF (reference sequence). The CDR3 consists of 17 residues. With 4 bases removed from V and 0 bases from J, the gap between germline ends came to 16 bases. CDR3 protein: CATSTRDAGSSGNTIYF. The CDR3 nucleotides are TGTGCCACCAGCACCAGGGACGCCGGATCCTCTGGAAACACCATATATTTT.

V is TRBV24-1 and J is TRBJ2-5; D remains unclear. The CDR3 length is 14 residues. Trimming cost V 2 bases and J 1 base, with 7 bases left between them. The V gene's germline CDR1 is KGHDR and CDR2 SFDVKD. DNA of the CDR3: TGTGCCACCAGTGATTCTCCAGGCCAAGAGACCCAGTACTTC. It codes for CATSDSPGQETQYF.

This clonotype showed up many times. V gene TRBV12-3 or TRBV12-4 combines with J gene TRBJ2-5, with D hard to call. The V and J ends lost 5 bases and 2 bases respectively, with 12 bases between them. The CDR3 is 14 amino acids. The CDR3 reads CASSLAVWQETQYF. CDR3 sequence (DNA): TGTGCCAGCAGTCTCGCTGTGTGGCAAGAGACCCAGTACTTC.

This clonotype was found a few times. The chain has TRBV20-1 and TRBJ1-1, with D tentatively TRBD1 (5 bases). Germline V gene sequence: CDR1 DFQATT, CDR2 SNEGSKA (reference sequence). V lost 1 base and J lost 1, with 10 bases in between. This CDR3 is 14 amino acids long. The CDR3 DNA reads as TGCAGTGCTAGAGTTGGGGGGAGGAACACTGAAGCTTTCTTT. Its protein product is CSARVGGRNTEAFF.

J is TRBJ1-1 and V is TRBV9; no clear D gene. Germline-derived CDR1 and CDR2 are SGDLS and YYNGEE. Trimming cost V 4 bases and J 6 bases, with 16 bases left between them. This CDR3 has 14 amino acids. CDR3 in amino acids: CASSSDLVGAEAFF. DNA of the CDR3: TGTGCCAGCAGCAGCGACCTCGTTGGGGCTGAAGCTTTCTTT.

The chain combines TRBV5-1 with TRBJ2-7, with 7 bases fitting TRBD1. V lost 4 bases and J lost 3; bases outside the gene matches: 13. CDR1 and CDR2 from the germline V gene are SGHRS and YFSETQ. The CDR3 runs 16 residues. The CDR3 nucleotides read TGCGCCAGCAGCGACTTAACAGGGGCCCAGTACTACGAGCAGTACTTC. This gives the protein CASSDLTGAQYYEQYF.

The chain uses TRBV2 and TRBJ2-1; 10 bases line up with TRBD2. Germline trimming cut 8 bases from V and 3 bases from J; bases unmatched to any gene: 7. The CDR3 is made up of 15 amino acids. Germline V gives CDR1 SNHLY, CDR2 FYNNEI. The CDR3 reads CASRVSGGLYNEQFF. The DNA for the CDR3 is TGTGCCAGCCGGGTTAGCGGGGGGCTCTACAATGAGCAGTTCTTC.

This rearrangement joins TRBV11-2 to TRBJ2-3, with D possibly matching TRBD2 (6 bases). The V end lost 3 bases, the J end lost 1 base, and 20 bases lay between the germline ends. The CDR3 is 18 amino acids. Germline values: CDR1 SGHAT, CDR2 FQNNGV. CDR3 in amino acids: CASSFYLWSGGGTDTQYF. The CDR3 nucleotides read TGTGCCAGCAGCTTCTACTTATGGTCCGGCGGGGGCACAGATACGCAGTATTTT.

The chain recombines TRBV5-1 with TRBJ2-7; D is perhaps TRBD2 (5 bases). The germline V and J ends were trimmed by 4 bases and 0 bases, with 17 bases remaining between them. Germline CDR1 reads SGHRS; CDR2 reads YFSETQ. This CDR3 is 16 amino acids long. CDR3 sequence (DNA): TGCGCCAGCAGCGTCTCCGGCGGGTTTAGCTCCTACGAGCAGTACTTC. It translates to CASSVSGGFSSYEQYF.

This clonotype was seen a handful of times. The rearrangement joins TRBV5-1 to TRBJ2-3; D not certain. CDR3 length: 14 residues. Germline CDR1 reads SGHRS; CDR2 reads YFSETQ. Trimming shortened V by 6 bases and J by 0 bases, and 11 bases separated the two germline ends. The CDR3, as DNA: TGCGCCAGCACGGTCGGTGGGAGCACAGATACGCAGTATTTT. Translated: CASTVGGSTDTQYF.

This clonotype was recorded a few times. This chain joins TRBV6-1 and TRBJ2-7; possibly TRBD2 for D (5 bases). CDR3 length: 14 residues. V lost 7 bases and J 3 bases, leaving 16 bases between the germline ends. Germline CDR1 is MNHNS and CDR2 is SASEGT. The CDR3 spells CASNPGLADYEQYF. In DNA form, the CDR3 reads TGTGCCAGCAACCCAGGACTGGCCGACTACGAGCAGTACTTC.

V gene TRBV6-5 combines with J gene TRBJ1-3; D perhaps matches TRBD1 (5 bases). The germline CDR1 and CDR2 sequences are MNHEY and SVGAGI. V lost 0 bases and J 2 bases, leaving 5 bases between the germline ends. The CDR3 loop spans 14 amino acids. CDR3 coding DNA: TGTGCCAGCAGTTACTCGACAGCTGGAAACACCATATATTTT. Encoded protein: CASSYSTAGNTIYF.

V and J are TRBV7-2 and TRBJ2-3; D is possibly TRBD1 (5 bases). The CDR3 totals 14 residues. From germline, CDR1 is SGHTA and CDR2 FQGNSA. Trimming pared 2 bases from V and 6 bases from J, leaving 12 bases between. In DNA, the CDR3 is TGTGCCAGCAGCTTAAGGCAGGGTTGGGATACGCAGTATTTT. Residues: CASSLRQGWDTQYF.

The V gene is TRBV12-3 or TRBV12-4, the J gene TRBJ2-1; 10 nucleotides align to TRBD2. Trimming cost V 5 bases and J 7 bases; bases outside gene matches: 5. This CDR3 is built from 14 residues. The CDR3 spells CASSRAGGKNEQFF. The CDR3 DNA reads TGTGCCAGCAGTCGAGCGGGAGGGAAGAATGAGCAGTTCTTC.

The chain joins TRBV24-1 to TRBJ1-1; no reliable D call. The CDR3 spans 13 residues. CDR1 is KGHDR and CDR2 is SFDVKD in the germline V gene. Trimming cost V 9 bases and J 1 base, with 11 bases left between them. The CDR3 region has the DNA TGTGCCACCTCGTCTAGGGCGAACACTGAAGCTTTCTTT. This encodes CATSSRANTEAFF.

This clonotype was recorded a few times. The V and J genes are TRBV7-6 and TRBJ2-2; the match to TRBD1 covers 11 bases. The J segment lost 4 bases and the V segment lost 7 bases, leaving 2 bases of the junction unmatched. The germline CDR1 and CDR2 sequences are SGHVS and FNYEAQ. This CDR3 comprises 14 residues. In DNA form, the CDR3 reads TGTGCCAGCACCGGGACAGGGGGCACCGGGGAGCTGTTTTTT. Translating it yields CASTGTGGTGELFF.

Only a few counts were recorded for this clonotype. The rearrangement uses TRBV7-9 and TRBJ2-5; D remains ambiguous. The CDR3 sequence is 14 residues long. Germline V gene lookup returns CDR1 SEHNR and CDR2 FQNEAQ (reference sequence). With 2 bases removed from V and 4 bases from J, the gap between germline ends came to 11 bases. The CDR3, as DNA: TGTGCCAGCAGCTTACGAAACGCGGTAGAGACCCAGTACTTC. Its protein product is CASSLRNAVETQYF.

The chain combines TRBV27 with TRBJ2-3; D remains unclear. CDR3 size: 14 residues. Germline V gene lookup returns CDR1 MNHEY and CDR2 SMNVEV (reference sequence). V was trimmed by 10 bases and J by 0 bases, leaving 14 bases between them. This CDR3 reads CATGVDTSTDTQYF. In nucleotides, the CDR3 is TGTGCCACCGGCGTGGATACTAGCACAGATACGCAGTATTTT.

This clonotype has just a few counts. This chain uses TRBV5-1 with TRBJ2-7, with D perhaps matching TRBD1 (6 bases). Germline V gene data show CDR1 as SGHRS and CDR2 as YFSETQ. CDR3 length: 15 amino acids. The germline V and J ends were trimmed by 7 bases and 2 bases, with 19 bases remaining between them. CDR3 protein: CASLIYPGAAYEQYF. For the CDR3, the DNA is TGCGCCAGCCTGATATACCCAGGGGCCGCCTACGAGCAGTACTTC.

The chain is built from TRBV4-1 and TRBJ2-7; D unclear. This CDR3 is 13 amino acids long. Looked up from germline, CDR1 is MGHRA and CDR2 is YSYEKL. Trimming pared 1 base from V and 7 bases from J, leaving 11 bases between. CDR3 amino acids: CASSQGSAPEQYF. CDR3 DNA: TGCGCCAGCAGCCAAGGGAGCGCGCCGGAGCAGTACTTC.

This clonotype was seen repeatedly, ten times or more. This chain links TRBV29-1 with TRBJ2-1; D uncertain. V lost 0 bases and J lost 8, with 17 bases in between. The CDR3 runs 15 residues. Germline V gives CDR1 SQVTM, CDR2 ANQGSEA. The chain's CDR3 is CSVEDRATSGDEQFF. Here the CDR3 DNA reads TGCAGCGTTGAAGATCGGGCGACCTCTGGTGATGAGCAGTTCTTC.

The chain has TRBV2 and TRBJ1-1; possible D gene TRBD1, 6 bases. From germline, CDR1 is SNHLY and CDR2 FYNNEI. V was pared by 8 bases and J by 6 bases, with 19 bases between. The CDR3 consists of 14 residues. The CDR3 nucleotides are TGTGCCAGCGGGAGGGGGGAAGGTAACGCTGAAGCTTTCTTT. Protein sequence: CASGRGEGNAEAFF.

This clonotype was counted a few times. V usage is TRBV5-5 and J usage is TRBJ1-4; D is unclear. This CDR3 has 16 amino acids. V was shortened by 0 bases and J by 0 bases, with 9 bases between the two germline ends. Germline CDR1 reads SGHKS; CDR2 reads YYEKEE (reference sequence). The CDR3 region is CASSLAALSTNEKLFF. The CDR3 DNA reads as TGTGCCAGCAGCTTGGCTGCCCTGTCAACTAATGAAAAACTGTTTTTT.

The chain recombines TRBV12-3 or TRBV12-4 with TRBJ2-7; D uncertain. The CDR3 has 13 amino acids. V gave up 0 bases and J gave up 7 bases, with 10 bases separating them. The CDR3 coding sequence is TGTGCCAGCAGTTTAGCGCGCCTAGGGGAGCAGTACTTC. The encoded protein is CASSLARLGEQYF.

V gene TRBV5-1 combines with J gene TRBJ2-2; TRBD2 matches 8 bases. V dropped 6 bases and J dropped 1; count of bases not matched to a gene: 2. The CDR3 length is 14 residues. The germline gives CDR1 SGHRS, CDR2 YFSETQ. The CDR3 DNA sequence: TGCGCCAGCATGGCGGGGGGGAACACCGGGGAGCTGTTTTTT. Its protein is CASMAGGNTGELFF. Full variable domain (rest looked up from reference TRBV5-1 and TRBJ2-2): KAGVTQTPRYLIKTRGQQVTLSCSPISGHRSVSWYQQTPGQGLQFLFEYFSETQRNKGNFPGRFSGRQFSNSRSEMNVSTLELGDSALYLCASMAGGNTGELFFGEGSRLTVL.

This clonotype was counted only a few times. The chain uses TRBV5-6 and TRBJ2-1; D might be TRBD2 (5 bases). V lost 2 bases and J 3 bases, leaving 6 bases between the germline ends. The length of the CDR3 is 13 residues. Germline CDR1 is SGHDT and CDR2 is YYEEEE. This CDR3 reads CASSFRDYNEQFF. CDR3 DNA sequence: TGTGCCAGCAGCTTCCGGGACTACAATGAGCAGTTCTTC. Using reference TRBV5-6 and TRBJ2-1 for the parts outside the CDR3, the full variable domain is DAGVTQSPTHLIKTRGQQVTLRCSPKSGHDTVSWYQQALGQGPQFIFQYYEEEERQRGNFPDRFSGHQFPNYSSELNVNALLLGDSALYLCASSFRDYNEQFFGPGTRLTVL.

Only a few counts were recorded for this clonotype. V usage is TRBV6-5 and J usage is TRBJ2-7, with unresolved D. CDR1 is MNHEY and CDR2 is SVGAGI in the germline V gene. The CDR3 extends over 13 amino acids. Trimming removed 0 bases at V and 4 bases at J, with 7 bases between. The CDR3 DNA is TGTGCCAGCAGTTACTCAGCAGAGTACGAGCAGTACTTC. This gives the protein CASSYSAEYEQYF.

The J gene is TRBJ1-2, the V gene TRBV29-1; D unclear. The V gene lost 6 bases and the J gene lost 4 bases, with 12 bases spanning the gap. Germline lookup yields CDR1 SQVTM and CDR2 ANQGSEA. The CDR3 runs to 12 residues. CDR3 sequence: CSVSPQSYGYTF. DNA for the CDR3: TGCAGCGTGTCCCCACAGTCCTATGGCTACACCTTC.

CDR3 sequence (DNA): TGTGCCAGCAGTATGGGACCCTACGAGCAGTACTTC. Its translation: CASSMGPYEQYF. The J gene is TRBJ2-7, the V gene TRBV12-3 or TRBV12-4, with D perhaps assigned TRBD1 or TRBD2 (5 bases each). Trimming removed 5 bases from V and 2 bases from J, with 7 bases in between. The CDR3 is 12 amino acids.